The 9 T cell receptor beta chains below come from one sample, sequenced in a study of CD8 T cells in ankylosing spondylitis (TCRdb year 2017). The library was prepared using 5' RACE. Sequencing used an Illumina HiSeq 2500. TCRdb cleaned the public reads at Q25 with fastp, built clones with MiXCR and kept in-frame beta chains. Each CDR3 protein gets just one entry, which takes the most common genes and DNA from the rows behind it. For this sample there are approximately 250,000 distinct CDR3 sequences; roughly a tenth appear just once. About 2.8% of the sample rests with the top ten. The sequencing sample was made of blood, either unsorted or a sorted T cell fraction (not recorded which). The receptors here all came from a male donor with ankylosing spondylitis or in good health (not recorded which).

This clonotype was picked up many times. J is TRBJ2-6 and V is TRBV4-1; no definite D call. From germline, CDR1 is MGHRA and CDR2 YSYEKL. The CDR3 is made up of 16 amino acids. V lost 0 bases and J lost 0, with 6 bases in between. CDR3 sequence reads: CASSQERLSGANVLTF. CDR3 coding DNA: TGCGCCAGCAGCCAAGAACGCCTCTCTGGGGCCAACGTCCTGACTTTC.

This clonotype has only a few counts. The J gene is TRBJ2-3, the V gene TRBV30, with a weak D call TRBD2 (6 bases). CDR3 length: 14 residues. Trimming took 3 bases from V and 1 from J, leaving 11 bases between them. The germline V gene has CDR1 GTSNPN and CDR2 SVGIG (reference sequence). In DNA form, the CDR3 reads TGTGCCTGGAGCCAGGGAGGCGGCACAGATACGCAGTATTTT. Its protein product is CAWSQGGGTDTQYF.

This clonotype was counted between two and nine times. The chain has TRBV5-1 and TRBJ2-2; D is perhaps TRBD1 (6 bases). The CDR3 runs to 13 residues. Germline CDR1 SGHRS, CDR2 YFSETQ. V was trimmed by 8 bases and J by 0 bases, leaving 8 bases between them. CDR3 region: CASGQPNTGELFF. Here the CDR3 DNA reads TGCGCCAGTGGACAGCCGAACACCGGGGAGCTGTTTTTT.

There are many counts of this clonotype. The chain carries TRBV12-3 or TRBV12-4 and TRBJ2-2, with TRBD1 matching over 9 bases. The CDR3 totals 12 residues. J gave up 12 bases and V 5 bases, and 4 bases lay outside the gene matches. The CDR3 DNA sequence: TGTGCCAGCAGTGCTGGGACAGGGCAGCTGTTTTTT. Translation: CASSAGTGQLFF.

This clonotype came up many times. The V call is TRBV13, the J call TRBJ2-5; no reliable D call. Per the germline V gene, CDR1 is PRHDT and CDR2 is FYEKMQ (reference sequence). V dropped 5 bases and J dropped 2 bases, with 9 bases sitting between them. The CDR3 spans 13 residues. DNA of the CDR3: TGTGCCAGCAGCCATCGGTTACAAGAGACCCAGTACTTC. Protein sequence: CASSHRLQETQYF.

In this sample, this clonotype turned up many times. The CDR3 loop reads CASTWDRGRNTIYF. In DNA form, the CDR3 reads TGTGCCAGCACCTGGGACAGGGGAAGAAACACCATATATTTT. The chain links TRBV12-3 or TRBV12-4 to TRBJ1-3, with 10 bases lining up with TRBD1. The V and J ends lost 7 bases and 5 bases, in that order; junction bases with no gene match: 5. The CDR3 is made up of 14 amino acids.

This clonotype showed up many times. The chain recombines TRBV6-6 with TRBJ1-2, with D perhaps TRBD1 (5 bases). The germline V gene encodes CDR1 MNHNY and CDR2 SVGAGI (reference sequence). Trimming took off 5 bases at V and 4 bases at J, with 11 bases between the two ends. The CDR3 totals 13 residues. The CDR3 loop reads CASSTQGVYGYTF. CDR3 nucleotides: TGTGCCAGCAGTACCCAGGGCGTCTATGGCTACACCTTC.

This clonotype was seen repeatedly, ten times or more. This sequence joins TRBV11-1 and TRBJ1-3; 8 nucleotides align to TRBD1. This CDR3 comprises 20 residues. With V trimmed by 3 bases and J by 2 bases, 18 bases remained unmatched. CDR1 and CDR2 from the germline V gene are SGHAT and FQDESV (reference sequence). CDR3 nucleotide sequence: TGTGCCAGCAGCTTTTTCCAGGGCAGGGGGCCAGAGGACGCTGGAAACACCATATATTTT. It codes for CASSFFQGRGPEDAGNTIYF. Filled out from reference TRBV11-1 and TRBJ1-3, the complete variable domain reads EAEVAQSPRYKITEKSQAVAFWCDPISGHATLYWYRQILGQGPELLVQFQDESVVDDSQLPKDRFSAERLKGVDSTLKIQPAELGDSAMYLCASSFFQGRGPEDAGNTIYFGEGSWLTVV.

With regard to this clonotype: Just one base apart from a much larger clone, this may be a read error. V is TRBV6-1 and J is TRBJ1-2; D not resolved. The CDR3 contains 12 residues. Germline V gene data show CDR1 as MNHNS and CDR2 as SASEGT. CDR3 protein: CATRRAVYVYTF. The CDR3 DNA is TGTGCCACACGACGGGCGGTCTATGTCTACACCTTC.